This TCR beta chain stems from a study of blood T cell repertoires in COVID-19. At the level of the study: Nucleic acid was either cDNA or gDNA, and it came from T cells, B-cell-depleted T cells, or PBMCs.

Germline CDR1 and CDR2: LGHDT and YNNKEL (reference sequence). V lost 1 base to trimming and J lost 4 bases, with 14 bases between them. There are 16 residues in the CDR3. How the authors handled the data: Counts of nucleated cells, estimated from reference gene primer amplification, were obtained. The protocol was immunoSEQ multiplex PCR, while the TCRdb copy is restricted to in-frame clones and leaves out a portion. That table supplies the V and J calls and clone size; D and trimming were determined from the DNA. The table records some 310,000 clones, 90% of them present only once. The origin of this receptor is a woman aged 25 to 39 with COVID-19, enrolled during active disease. The chain employs TRBV3-1 (or the pseudogene TRBV3-2) and TRBJ2-1; TRBD2 is a possible D gene (6 bases). Sample: peripheral blood. The CDR3 DNA reads TGTGCCAGCAGCCAAGTCGCCGGAGGGTTATACAATGAGCAGTTCTTC. Translated, it gives CASSQVAGGLYNEQFF.